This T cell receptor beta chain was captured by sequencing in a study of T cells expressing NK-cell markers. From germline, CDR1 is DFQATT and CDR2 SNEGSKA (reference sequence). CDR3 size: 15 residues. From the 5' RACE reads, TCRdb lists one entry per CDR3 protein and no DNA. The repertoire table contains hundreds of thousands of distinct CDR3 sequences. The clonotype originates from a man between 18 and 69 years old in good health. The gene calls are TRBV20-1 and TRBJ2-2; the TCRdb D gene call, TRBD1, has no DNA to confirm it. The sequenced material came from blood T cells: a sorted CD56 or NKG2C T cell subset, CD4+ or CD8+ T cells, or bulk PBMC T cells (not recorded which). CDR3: CSASNPGRITGELFF.